This TCR beta chain derives from a study of Ad26.COV2.S vaccination and SARS-CoV-2 variants. The V gene end was trimmed by 4 bases and the J gene end by 8 bases; junction bases not matched to a gene: 9. Looked up from germline, CDR1 is SGDLS and CDR2 is YYNGEE. The CDR3 is 15 residues long. Data came from immunoSEQ multiplex PCR; TCRdb stores just in-frame clones and leaves some out. The sample carries about 350,000 clones, around 90% recorded once. The TCR was taken from a human donor who had recovered from COVID-19. The sequences come from peripheral blood, collected after recovery from COVID-19. The genes are TRBV9 and TRBJ1-4; the match to TRBD1 covers 9 bases. CDR3 in DNA: TGTGCCAGCAGCTCGAAGGACAGGGGTGGCGAAAAACTGTTTTTT. This gives the protein CASSSKDRGGEKLFF.